Shown below are 28 T cell receptor beta chains from a single sample sequenced in a study of cytomegalovirus exposure and HLA in healthy donors (dated by TCRdb to the late 2010s). To prepare the library, the immunoSEQ multiplex PCR assay was applied. A mixture of 60 forward primers for TCR Vbeta segments and 13 reverse primers for TCR Jbeta segments was used in the multiplex PCR. The table comes from immuneACCESS by way of TCRdb, which keeps in-frame sequences with V and J called. Part of the clones is missing from these tables; in studies checked, under half for an unresolved V gene and the rest for unknown reasons. For this sample, the table gives tens of thousands of clones. Roughly 7.3% of the sample rests with the top ten. Sequencing was performed on PBMCs. Receptor source: a male donor in good health and CMV-seronegative.

This chain uses TRBV4-2 with TRBJ2-7; 7 bases fit TRBD2. Germline V gives CDR1 LGHNA, CDR2 YNFKEQ. The ends lost 3 bases at V and 7 bases at J; junction bases unmatched: 6. The CDR3 is 13 residues long. The CDR3 protein is CASSQRREVEQYF. The CDR3 DNA reads as TGTGCCAGCAGCCAGCGACGGGAGGTGGAGCAGTACTTC.

The J gene is TRBJ2-1, the V gene TRBV7-3, with 11 bases identical to TRBD2. Germline assignment: CDR1 SGHTA and CDR2 FQGTGA. The CDR3 loop spans 15 amino acids. Trimming took 4 bases from V and 7 from J; bases not matched to a gene: 6. In nucleotides, the CDR3 is TGTGCCAGCAGCTATACTAGCGGGAGTTCAAATGAGCAGTTCTTC. It encodes CASSYTSGSSNEQFF.

The chain employs TRBV7-9 and TRBJ2-4; weak D call: TRBD1 (5 bases). Germline V gene lookup returns CDR1 SEHNR and CDR2 FQNEAQ (reference sequence). The CDR3 spans 11 residues. The ends were cut back, 5 bases at V and 14 bases at J, with 13 bases in the middle. Here the CDR3 reads CASSPLVTEYF. CDR3 nucleotides: TGTGCCAGCAGCCCCTTAGTGACAGAGTACTTC.

The V call is TRBV7-2, the J call TRBJ1-2; perhaps TRBD1 as D (5 bases). This CDR3 comprises 17 residues. The germline gives CDR1 SGHTA, CDR2 FQGNSA. The ends were cut back, 3 bases at V and 9 bases at J, with 26 bases in the middle. The CDR3 protein is CASSFNSMVADKASYTF. The CDR3 DNA reads as TGTGCCAGCAGCTTTAATAGCATGGTCGCGGACAAGGCTAGCTACACCTTC.

This chain uses TRBV5-6 with TRBJ2-3; 11 bases align to TRBD2. Germline CDR1 SGHDT, CDR2 YYEEEE. The CDR3 runs to 18 residues. The junction had 8 bases not matched to a gene; V was cut back by 0 bases and J by 2 bases. The chain's CDR3 is CASSLGDIAGGITDTQYF. Written as DNA, the CDR3 is TGTGCCAGCAGCTTGGGGGATATAGCGGGAGGGATCACAGATACGCAGTATTTT.

The rearrangement links TRBV5-1 to TRBJ2-7, with 8 nucleotides matching TRBD1. The V gene end was trimmed by 7 bases and the J gene end by 3 bases; junction bases not matched to a gene: 9. CDR3 length: 14 amino acids. The germline V gene encodes CDR1 SGHRS and CDR2 YFSETQ. CDR3 coding DNA: TGCGCCAGCCGCCGGACAGGGAAGATCTACGAGCAGTACTTC. Protein: CASRRTGKIYEQYF.

The rearrangement uses TRBV2 and TRBJ2-2; D might be TRBD2 (6 bases). Trimming pared 8 bases from V and 7 bases from J, leaving 20 bases between. Germline CDR1 and CDR2: SNHLY and FYNNEI. The CDR3 is 15 amino acids. The CDR3 here is CASVSGGYKGGELFF. CDR3 DNA: TGTGCCAGCGTTAGCGGCGGGTATAAGGGCGGGGAGCTGTTTTTT.

V gene TRBV1 combines with J gene TRBJ1-6. TRBV1 counts as a pseudogene. The CDR3 is 15 residues long. The CDR3 is CTSSQIGGEISPLHF. The CDR3 nucleotides read TGCACCAGCAGCCAGATCGGCGGCGAAATATCACCCCTCCACTTT.

V is TRBV27 and J is TRBJ2-5; possible D gene TRBD2, 6 bases. The J call is uncertain, as TRBJ2-7 better fits the DNA end. CDR3 length: 14 residues. Germline loops: CDR1 MNHEY, CDR2 SMNVEV (reference sequence). The CDR3 bases are TGTGCCAGCAGGCCGGGACTCACCGCCTACGAGCAGTACTTC. The encoded protein is CASRPGLTAYEQYF.

This sequence joins TRBV20-1 and TRBJ2-5; D ambiguous. V was pared by 4 bases and J by 7 bases, with 10 bases between. From germline, CDR1 is DFQATT and CDR2 SNEGSKA (reference sequence). The CDR3 length is 11 residues. The CDR3 region has the DNA TGCAGTGCTAAAGTAGAGTTGACCCAGTACTTC. Encoded protein: CSAKVELTQYF.

The rearrangement uses TRBV19 and TRBJ2-3, with TRBD2 matching 14 bases. Germline V lookup: CDR1 LNHDA, CDR2 SQIVND (reference sequence). The V and J ends lost 5 bases and 6 bases, in that order; junction bases with no gene match: 7. The CDR3 extends over 16 amino acids. The CDR3 region is CASSSRTSGRMDTQYF. In DNA form, the CDR3 reads TGTGCCAGTAGTTCCCGGACTAGCGGGAGGATGGATACGCAGTATTTT.

As to this clone: The junction departs from germline at one end; a sequencing error may be responsible. The CDR3 sequence: CVSSPKGTSGRINEQFF. DNA of the CDR3: TGTGTCAGCAGCCCCAAAGGGACTAGCGGGAGAATTAATGAGCAGTTCTTC. The rearrangement joins TRBV7-9 to TRBJ2-1, with 14 bases fitting TRBD2. Germline loops: CDR1 SEHNR, CDR2 FQNEAQ (reference sequence). The CDR3 runs 17 residues.

The rearrangement uses TRBV5-6 and TRBJ1-6; TRBD1 matches at 7 bases. CDR3 length equals 14 residues. The germline V gene encodes CDR1 SGHDT and CDR2 YYEEEE. The trim removed 4 bases at V and 14 bases at J, leaving 12 bases unmatched. The CDR3 loop reads CASSTPPTGLALHF. CDR3 coding DNA: TGTGCCAGCAGCACCCCCCCGACAGGGTTGGCCCTCCACTTT.

This chain connects TRBV7-9 to TRBJ2-7; a weak D match, TRBD2 (5 bases). Trimming removed 4 bases from V and 4 bases from J, with 14 bases in between. Germline CDR1 is SEHNR and CDR2 is FQNEAQ (reference sequence). This CDR3 spans 14 amino acids. The CDR3 coding sequence is TGTGCCAGCAGCTCCCATGACGGGAATTACGAGCAGTACTTC. The encoded protein is CASSSHDGNYEQYF.

This chain connects TRBV27 to TRBJ2-7, with a weak D call TRBD2 (6 bases). Germline values: CDR1 MNHEY, CDR2 SMNVEV (reference sequence). Between the trimmed V and J ends, which lost 6 bases and 0 bases, there was a span of 15 bases. CDR3 length equals 15 residues. CDR3 in amino acids: CASSYSGLSSYEQYF. The CDR3 DNA is TGTGCCAGCAGCTATAGCGGCCTTAGCTCCTACGAGCAGTACTTC.

V and J are TRBV6-5 and TRBJ2-5; D may be TRBD1 (5 bases). CDR1 MNHEY and CDR2 SVGAGI come from the germline V gene. V lost 7 bases and J 4 bases, leaving 13 bases between the germline ends. CDR3 size: 13 residues. The CDR3 sequence is CASTRARGETQYF. Here the CDR3 DNA reads TGTGCCAGCACCAGAGCTAGGGGAGAGACCCAGTACTTC.

As concerns this clone: Other DNA sequences in this specimen translate into the identical CDR3. The chain has TRBV10-2 and TRBJ2-5; D possibly corresponds to TRBD1 (6 bases). The CDR3 consists of 14 residues. Germline V gives CDR1 WSHSY, CDR2 SAAADI. Deletions cut 2 bases from V and 4 bases from J, with 11 bases between. CDR3 DNA sequence: TGCGCCAGCAGTGAGATGCTCAGGGGAGAGACCCAGTACTTC. Its protein product is CASSEMLRGETQYF.

The chain is built from TRBV2 and TRBJ2-3; D gene unclear. This CDR3 is 12 amino acids long. Germline CDR1 reads SNHLY; CDR2 reads FYNNEI. V lost 2 bases, J lost 4 bases, and 4 bases lay in between. The chain's CDR3 is CASSEQSDTQYF. The CDR3 nucleotides are TGTGCCAGCAGTGAACAGTCAGATACGCAGTATTTT.

This chain links TRBV11-3 with TRBJ1-1; tentative D call: TRBD1 (5 bases). Trimming removed 5 bases at V and 1 base at J, with 11 bases between. Germline CDR1 reads SGHNT; CDR2 reads YENEEA. The CDR3 runs 14 residues. The CDR3 is CASSPGGGNTEAFF. DNA for the CDR3: TGTGCCAGCAGCCCCGGGGGAGGGAACACTGAAGCTTTCTTT.

CDR3 loop: CATRVGFQPQHF. CDR3 sequence (DNA): TGTGCCACCAGGGTGGGTTTTCAGCCCCAGCATTTT. The chain employs TRBV19 and TRBJ1-5, with a possible D match to TRBD1 (5 bases). Germline lookup yields CDR1 LNHDA and CDR2 SQIVND (reference sequence). The CDR3 spans 12 residues. The germline V and J ends were trimmed by 10 bases and 6 bases, with 13 bases remaining between them.

The chain uses TRBV6-1 and TRBJ1-6; a weak D match, TRBD1 (6 bases). The CDR3 extends over 15 amino acids. Germline V gene data show CDR1 as MNHNS and CDR2 as SASEGT. The ends were cut back, 1 base at V and 10 bases at J, with 14 bases in the middle. CDR3 amino acids: CASSEEGGGWSPLHF. DNA for the CDR3: TGTGCCAGCAGTGAAGAGGGGGGGGGATGGTCACCCCTCCACTTT.

The V gene is TRBV6-5, the J gene TRBJ1-5; 8 nucleotides agree with TRBD1. J lost 5 bases, V lost 6 bases, and 6 bases had no gene match. From germline, CDR1 is MNHEY and CDR2 SVGAGI. The CDR3 is made up of 14 amino acids. The CDR3 region has the DNA TGTGCCAGCAGACCCAGGGGGCCGGATCAGCCCCAGCATTTT. As protein: CASRPRGPDQPQHF.

The chain has TRBV11-2 and TRBJ2-7; D is possibly TRBD2 (6 bases). Germline values: CDR1 SGHAT, CDR2 FQNNGV. There are 15 residues in the CDR3. Trimming took off 1 base at V and 0 bases at J, with 10 bases between the two ends. The CDR3 DNA sequence: TGTGCCAGCAGCTTAGCTAGCGTTGACTCCTACGAGCAGTACTTC. Protein: CASSLASVDSYEQYF. Using reference TRBV11-2 and TRBJ2-7 for the parts outside the CDR3, the full variable domain is EAGVAQSPRYKIIEKRQSVAFWCNPISGHATLYWYQQILGQGPKLLIQFQNNGVVDDSQLPKDRFSAERLKGVDSTLKIQPAKLEDSAVYLCASSLASVDSYEQYFGPGTRLTVT.

The chain links TRBV9 to TRBJ2-3, with D possibly matching TRBD1 (6 bases). V was cut by 3 bases and J by 1 base, with 15 bases left in between. CDR1 and CDR2 from the germline V gene are SGDLS and YYNGEE. The CDR3 runs to 16 residues. CDR3: CASSARGVYRTDTQYF. CDR3 nucleotide sequence: TGTGCCAGCAGCGCCAGGGGCGTGTACCGCACAGATACGCAGTATTTT.

The rearrangement joins TRBV5-1 to TRBJ2-7; D perhaps matches TRBD2 (5 bases). The germline V gene encodes CDR1 SGHRS and CDR2 YFSETQ. Trimming stripped 2 bases from V and 2 bases from J, with 14 bases between. This CDR3 comprises 15 residues. DNA for the CDR3: TGCGCCAGCAGCTTCAGAGGGTTTGGCGCCTACGAGCAGTACTTC. Translation: CASSFRGFGAYEQYF.

This chain joins TRBV28 and TRBJ2-1; D is ambiguous. The CDR3 totals 16 residues. Trimming took off 8 bases at V and 0 bases at J, with 17 bases between the two ends. Germline loops: CDR1 MDHEN, CDR2 SYDVKM. CDR3 DNA: TGTGCCAGCTCAGTTTCCTGGCCGCTCTCCTACAATGAGCAGTTCTTC. It is translated as CASSVSWPLSYNEQFF. Complete variable domain (other parts from reference TRBV28 and TRBJ2-1): DVKVTQSSRYLVKRTGEKVFLECVQDMDHENMFWYRQDPGLGLRLIYFSYDVKMKEKGDIPEGYSVSREKKERFSLILESASTNQTSMYLCASSVSWPLSYNEQFFGPGTRLTVL.

The CDR3: CASSLDVQYTEAFF. For the CDR3, the DNA is TGTGCCAGCAGCTTAGACGTACAGTACACTGAAGCTTTCTTT. The chain joins TRBV13 to TRBJ1-1; no reliable D call. The CDR3 runs to 14 residues. CDR1 and CDR2 (germline): PRHDT, FYEKMQ (reference sequence). The V and J ends lost 1 base and 3 bases respectively, with 9 bases between them.

The V and J genes are TRBV2 and TRBJ2-3; D may be TRBD2 (6 bases). V lost 7 bases, J lost 5 bases, and 22 bases lay in between. Germline CDR1 SNHLY, CDR2 FYNNEI. The CDR3 loop spans 16 amino acids. The DNA for the CDR3 is TGTGCCAGCACCCCGGGACTCCAGGGTAAACGAGATACGCAGTATTTT. Its protein product is CASTPGLQGKRDTQYF.